This entry is about one T cell receptor (beta chain). The repertoire was sequenced with immunoSEQ multiplex PCR; TCRdb's copy has only in-frame clones and lacks some. Counted here are around 160,000 clones, about 82% occurring once; the ten biggest clones make up approximately 2.4%. These data come from a study of cytomegalovirus exposure and HLA in healthy donors. The trim removed 4 bases at V and 7 bases at J, leaving 3 bases unmatched. The CDR3 is 14 residues long. CDR1 SEHNR and CDR2 FQNEAQ come from the germline V gene (reference sequence). The chain couples TRBV7-9 to TRBJ2-1; TRBD2 agrees at 11 bases. The clonotype originates from a young man in good health and CMV-seropositive. Sample: PBMCs. CDR3 DNA: TGTGCCAGCAGCTCTAGCGGGGGGACTAATGAGCAGTTCTTC. Amino acids: CASSSSGGTNEQFF.